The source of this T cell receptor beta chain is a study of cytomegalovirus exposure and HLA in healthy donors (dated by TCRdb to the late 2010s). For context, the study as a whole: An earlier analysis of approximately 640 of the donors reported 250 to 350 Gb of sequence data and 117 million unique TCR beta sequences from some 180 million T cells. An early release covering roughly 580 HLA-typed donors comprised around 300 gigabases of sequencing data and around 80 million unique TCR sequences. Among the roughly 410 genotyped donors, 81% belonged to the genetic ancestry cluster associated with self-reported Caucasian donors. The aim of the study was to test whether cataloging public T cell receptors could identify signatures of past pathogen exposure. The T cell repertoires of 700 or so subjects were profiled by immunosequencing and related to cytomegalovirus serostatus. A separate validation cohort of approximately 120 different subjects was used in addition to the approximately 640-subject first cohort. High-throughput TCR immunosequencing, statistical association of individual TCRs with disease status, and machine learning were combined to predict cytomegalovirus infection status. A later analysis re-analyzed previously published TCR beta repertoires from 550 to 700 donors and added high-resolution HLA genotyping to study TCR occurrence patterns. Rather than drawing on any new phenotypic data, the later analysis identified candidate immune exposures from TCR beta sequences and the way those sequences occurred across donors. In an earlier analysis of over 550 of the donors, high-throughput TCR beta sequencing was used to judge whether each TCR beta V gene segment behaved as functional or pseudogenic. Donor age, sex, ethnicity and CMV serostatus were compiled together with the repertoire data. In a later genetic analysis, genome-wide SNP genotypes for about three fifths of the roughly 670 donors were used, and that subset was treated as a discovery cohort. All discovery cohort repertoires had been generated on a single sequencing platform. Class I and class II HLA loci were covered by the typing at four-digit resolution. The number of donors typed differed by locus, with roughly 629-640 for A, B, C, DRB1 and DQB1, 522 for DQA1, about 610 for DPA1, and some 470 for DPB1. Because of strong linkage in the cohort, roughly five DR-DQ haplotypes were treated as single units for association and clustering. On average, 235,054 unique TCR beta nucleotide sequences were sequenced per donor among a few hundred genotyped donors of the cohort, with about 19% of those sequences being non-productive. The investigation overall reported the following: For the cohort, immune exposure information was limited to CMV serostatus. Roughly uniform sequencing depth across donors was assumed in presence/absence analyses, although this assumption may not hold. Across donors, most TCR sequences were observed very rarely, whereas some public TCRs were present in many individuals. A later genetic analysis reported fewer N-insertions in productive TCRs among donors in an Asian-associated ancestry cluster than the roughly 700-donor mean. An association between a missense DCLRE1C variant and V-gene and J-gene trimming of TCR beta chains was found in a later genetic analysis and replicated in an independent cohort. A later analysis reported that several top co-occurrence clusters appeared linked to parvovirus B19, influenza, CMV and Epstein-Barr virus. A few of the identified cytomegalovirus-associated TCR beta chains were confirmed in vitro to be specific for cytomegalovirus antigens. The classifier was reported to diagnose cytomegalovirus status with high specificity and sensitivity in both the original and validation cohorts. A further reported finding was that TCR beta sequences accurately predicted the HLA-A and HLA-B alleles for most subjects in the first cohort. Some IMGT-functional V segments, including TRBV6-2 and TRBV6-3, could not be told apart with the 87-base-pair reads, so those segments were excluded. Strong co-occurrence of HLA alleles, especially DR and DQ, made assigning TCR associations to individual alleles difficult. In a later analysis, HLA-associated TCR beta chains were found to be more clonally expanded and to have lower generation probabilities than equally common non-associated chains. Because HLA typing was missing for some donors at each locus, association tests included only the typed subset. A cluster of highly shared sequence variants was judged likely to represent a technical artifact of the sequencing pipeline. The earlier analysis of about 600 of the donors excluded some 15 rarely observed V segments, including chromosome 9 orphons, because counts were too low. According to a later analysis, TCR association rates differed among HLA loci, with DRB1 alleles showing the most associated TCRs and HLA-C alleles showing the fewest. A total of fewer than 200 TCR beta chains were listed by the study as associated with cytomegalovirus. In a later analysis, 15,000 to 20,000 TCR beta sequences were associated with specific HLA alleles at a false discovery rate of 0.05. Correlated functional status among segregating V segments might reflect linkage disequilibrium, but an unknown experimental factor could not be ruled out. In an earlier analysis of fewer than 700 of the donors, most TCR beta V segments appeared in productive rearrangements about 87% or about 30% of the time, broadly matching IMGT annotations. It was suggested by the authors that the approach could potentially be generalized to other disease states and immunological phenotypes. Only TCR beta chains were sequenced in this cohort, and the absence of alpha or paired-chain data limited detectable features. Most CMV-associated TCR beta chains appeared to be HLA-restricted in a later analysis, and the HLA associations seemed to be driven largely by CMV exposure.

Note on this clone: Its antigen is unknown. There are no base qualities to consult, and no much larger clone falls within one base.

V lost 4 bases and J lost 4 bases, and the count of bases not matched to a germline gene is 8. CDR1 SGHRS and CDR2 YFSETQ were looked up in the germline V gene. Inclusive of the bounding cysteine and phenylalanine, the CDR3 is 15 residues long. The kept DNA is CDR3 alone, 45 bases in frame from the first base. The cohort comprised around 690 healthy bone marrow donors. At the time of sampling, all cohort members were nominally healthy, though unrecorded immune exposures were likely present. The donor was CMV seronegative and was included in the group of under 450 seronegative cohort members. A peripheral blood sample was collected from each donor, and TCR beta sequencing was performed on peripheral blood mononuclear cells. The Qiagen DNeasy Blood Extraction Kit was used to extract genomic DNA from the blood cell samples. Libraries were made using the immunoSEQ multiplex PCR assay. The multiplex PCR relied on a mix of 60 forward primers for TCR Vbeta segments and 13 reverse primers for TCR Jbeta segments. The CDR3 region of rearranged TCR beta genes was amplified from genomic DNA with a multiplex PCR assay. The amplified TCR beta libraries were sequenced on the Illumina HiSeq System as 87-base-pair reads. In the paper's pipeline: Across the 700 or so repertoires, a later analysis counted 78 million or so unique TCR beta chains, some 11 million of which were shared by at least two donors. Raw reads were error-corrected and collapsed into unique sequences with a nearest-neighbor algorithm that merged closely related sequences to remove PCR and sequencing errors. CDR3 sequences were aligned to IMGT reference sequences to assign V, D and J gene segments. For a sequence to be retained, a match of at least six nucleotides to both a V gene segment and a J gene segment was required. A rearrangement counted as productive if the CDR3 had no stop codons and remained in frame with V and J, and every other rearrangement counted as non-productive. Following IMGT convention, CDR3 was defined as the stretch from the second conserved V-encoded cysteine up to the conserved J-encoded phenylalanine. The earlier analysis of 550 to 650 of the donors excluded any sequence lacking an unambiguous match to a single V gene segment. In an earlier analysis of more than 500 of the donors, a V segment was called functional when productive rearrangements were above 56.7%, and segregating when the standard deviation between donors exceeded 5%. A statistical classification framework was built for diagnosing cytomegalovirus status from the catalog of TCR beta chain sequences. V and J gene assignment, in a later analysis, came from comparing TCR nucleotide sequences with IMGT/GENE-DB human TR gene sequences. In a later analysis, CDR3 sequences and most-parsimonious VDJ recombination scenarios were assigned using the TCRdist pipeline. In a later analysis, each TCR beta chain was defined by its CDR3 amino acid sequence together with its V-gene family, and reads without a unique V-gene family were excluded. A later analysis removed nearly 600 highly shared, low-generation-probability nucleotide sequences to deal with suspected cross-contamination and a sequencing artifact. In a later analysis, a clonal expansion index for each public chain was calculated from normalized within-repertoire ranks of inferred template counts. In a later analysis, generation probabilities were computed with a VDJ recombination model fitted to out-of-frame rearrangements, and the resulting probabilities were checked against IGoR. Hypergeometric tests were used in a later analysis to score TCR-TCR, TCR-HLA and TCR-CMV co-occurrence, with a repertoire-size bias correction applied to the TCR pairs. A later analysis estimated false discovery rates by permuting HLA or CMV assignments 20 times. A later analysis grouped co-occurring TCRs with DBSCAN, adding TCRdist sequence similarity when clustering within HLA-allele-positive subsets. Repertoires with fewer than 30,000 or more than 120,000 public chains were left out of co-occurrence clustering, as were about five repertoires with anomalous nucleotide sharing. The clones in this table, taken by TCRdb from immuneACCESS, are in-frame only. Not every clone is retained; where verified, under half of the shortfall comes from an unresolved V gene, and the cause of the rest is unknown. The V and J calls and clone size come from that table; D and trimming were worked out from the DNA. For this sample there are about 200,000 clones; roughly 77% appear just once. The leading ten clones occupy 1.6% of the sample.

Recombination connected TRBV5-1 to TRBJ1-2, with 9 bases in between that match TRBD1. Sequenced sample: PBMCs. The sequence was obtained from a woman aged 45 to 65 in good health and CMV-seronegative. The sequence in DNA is TGCGCCAGCAGCCCCTGGACAGGGGTTGGCTATGGCTACACCTTC. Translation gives CASSPWTGVGYGYTF.